This TCR beta chain was identified during a study of blood T cell repertoires in COVID-19. Study details: Donors in the United States, Italy and Spain gave samples during acute or convalescent COVID-19. PBMCs, B-cell-depleted T cells, or T cells provided the cDNA or gDNA that made up the material.

Assay: immunoSEQ multiplex PCR; the TCRdb copy retains only in-frame clones and omits some. The sample consists of about 250,000 clones, almost 85% of them appearing once. V dropped 6 bases and J dropped 2 bases, with 16 bases sitting between them. The CDR3 is made up of 15 amino acids. The germline gives CDR1 SGHTA, CDR2 FQGNSA. Sequenced input: peripheral blood. The rearrangement joins TRBV7-2 to TRBJ2-5, with D possibly matching TRBD2 (7 bases). The sequence derives from a man aged 50-60 years with COVID-19, enrolled during active disease. CDR3 nucleotides: TGTGCCAGCAGTGGTCGGGGGGCGGCACAAGAGACCCAGTACTTC. Translating gives CASSGRGAAQETQYF.